This T cell receptor beta chain emerged from a study of OX40 agonist ivuxolimab in advanced cancers. Across the whole study: Dose-escalation patients suffered from hepatocellular carcinoma, melanoma, renal cell or head and neck cancer. Study-wide points: At doses 0.1 to 3.0 mg/kg, CD4+ and CD8+ clones expanded. Low clonal expansion, among the lowest seen, marked partial responders at 0.1-3.0 mg/kg.

Systemic immunosuppression or autoimmune disease history was grounds to exclude patients. Data came from immunoSEQ multiplex PCR; TCRdb stores just in-frame clones and leaves some out. Of roughly 48,000 clones detected, under 85% appear once; the ten largest clones hold more than 0.9%. There are a few counts of this clone. Its target is not known. This receptor was identified in an adult with an advanced solid tumor such as melanoma, head and neck, liver or kidney cancer. Sequences were derived from CD4+ or CD8+ T cells sorted from blood, sampled in a trial of the OX40 agonist ivuxolimab.

In DNA form, the CDR3 reads TGTGCCAGCAGTCCCCCCGGCACCTATAATTCACCCCTCCACTTT. Translating it yields CASSPPGTYNSPLHF. The chain couples TRBV6-5 to TRBJ1-6; no clear D gene. This CDR3 comprises 15 residues. Germline V gene lookup returns CDR1 MNHEY and CDR2 SVGAGI. The germline V and J ends were trimmed by 5 bases and 2 bases, with 10 bases remaining between them.